These T cell receptor beta chains were read from a single sample in a study of shared clonotypes between healthy human individuals. Assay: immunoSEQ multiplex PCR; the TCRdb copy retains only in-frame clones and omits some. The table lists some 2.3 million clones, over 90% of them singletons. Sequenced: naive CD4+ T cells from PBMCs. The origin of the receptors is a man aged 18 to 29 in good health. Some clones in this sample may be carry-over from other donors' samples. CDR3s include the opening cysteine and the closing phenylalanine or tryptophan. A D gene is named only where the DNA matches it firmly. For some rows the clone size is stated as once, few or many, or as a class when expanded; others skip it.

abundance	v_gene	d_gene	j_gene	CDR3aa	CDR3nt
once	TRBV29-1	TRBD1	TRBJ2-7	CSVRDRGYEQYF	TGCAGCGTCCGGGACAGGGGATACGAGCAGTACTTC
.	TRBV4-1	.	TRBJ2-1	CASSQVGGRDEQFF	TGCGCCAGCAGCCAAGTGGGGGGAAGGGATGAGCAGTTCTTC
once	TRBV7-2	.	TRBJ2-5	CASSFQGSGETQYF	TGTGCCAGCAGCTTTCAGGGGAGCGGTGAGACCCAGTACTTC
.	TRBV19	.	TRBJ1-2	CASWGGGYTF	TGTGCCAGCTGGGGAGGGGGCTACACCTTC
.	TRBV7-6	.	TRBJ2-6	CASTSYSGANVLTF	TGTGCCAGCACCTCTTACTCTGGGGCCAACGTCCTGACTTTC
.	TRBV27	.	TRBJ2-7	CASSLGGRQGEQYF	TGTGCCAGCAGTTTGGGGGGGCGGCAAGGCGAGCAGTACTTC
once	TRBV5-4	.	TRBJ1-2	CASSLGGAGTTNYGYTF	TGTGCCAGCAGCTTGGGGGGAGCGGGGACTACTAACTATGGCTACACCTTC
.	TRBV28	TRBD2	TRBJ2-3	CASGGAGGRGFGTDTQYF	TGTGCCAGCGGCGGCGCCGGCGGGAGAGGTTTTGGGACAGATACGCAGTATTTT
.	TRBV10-3	TRBD1	TRBJ2-7	CAISESVGGSGEQYF	TGTGCCATCAGTGAGTCTGTAGGGGGCTCAGGAGAGCAGTACTTC
.	TRBV28	.	TRBJ1-2	CASSLVGYTF	TGTGCCAGCAGTTTAGTCGGCTACACCTTC
.	TRBV5-1	TRBD2	TRBJ2-3	CASKRLAGQDTQYF	TGCGCCAGTAAGCGGCTAGCGGGACAGGATACGCAGTATTTT
.	TRBV9	.	TRBJ1-1	CASSVAARMNTEAFF	TGTGCCAGCAGCGTAGCTGCCAGAATGAACACTGAAGCTTTCTTT